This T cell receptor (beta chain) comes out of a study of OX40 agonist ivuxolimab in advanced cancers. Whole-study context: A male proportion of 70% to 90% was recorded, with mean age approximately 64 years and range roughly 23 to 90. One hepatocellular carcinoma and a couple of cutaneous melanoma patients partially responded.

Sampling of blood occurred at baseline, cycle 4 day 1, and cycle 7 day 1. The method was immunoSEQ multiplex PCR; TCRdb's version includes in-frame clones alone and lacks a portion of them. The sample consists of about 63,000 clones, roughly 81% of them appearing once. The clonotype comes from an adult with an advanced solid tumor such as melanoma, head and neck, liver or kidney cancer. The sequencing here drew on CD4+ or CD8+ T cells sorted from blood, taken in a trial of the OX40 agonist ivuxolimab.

The CDR3, as DNA: TGCGCCAGCAGCTTGGCGGGAGTTTCCTACAATGAGCAGTTCTTC. This sequence encodes CASSLAGVSYNEQFF. The chain employs TRBV5-1 and TRBJ2-1, with TRBD2 as a possible D gene (6 bases). Per germline, CDR1 SGHRS and CDR2 YFSETQ. CDR3 size: 15 residues. Trimming pared 0 bases from V and 1 base from J, leaving 8 bases between.